The next 24 T cell receptor beta chains were all read from a single sample in a study. Each CDR3 protein is one row after TCRdb ran MiXCR on the 5' RACE reads. The sample holds nearly 55,000 distinct CDR3 sequences, approximately 23% seen once. The sequenced sample consisted of tumor-infiltrating naive CD4+ T cells sorted from the breast tumor. The subset denotes: naive CD4+ T cells, CD4+CD45RA+CD25-. The receptors here all came from a female donor with breast cancer.

A remark on this clonotype: One end of the junction is discordant with germline, which a read error may explain. V gene TRBV2 combines with J gene TRBJ2-7; D may be TRBD1 (6 bases). This CDR3 spans 13 amino acids. Germline CDR1 is SNHLY and CDR2 is FYNNEI. CDR3 DNA sequence: TGTGCCAGCAACACACAGGGCTCCTACGAGCAGCACTTC. This gives the protein CASNTQGSYEQHF.

This clonotype was counted only a few times. The genes are TRBV4-2 and TRBJ2-2, with 12 nucleotides matching TRBD2. CDR1 and CDR2 from the germline V gene are LGHNA and YNFKEQ. The junction had 3 bases not matched to a gene; V was cut back by 0 bases and J by 7 bases. The CDR3 extends over 16 amino acids. This CDR3 is CASSQELAGGSGELFF. CDR3 sequence (DNA): TGTGCCAGCAGCCAAGAACTAGCGGGAGGTAGCGGGGAGCTGTTTTTT.

This clonotype was recorded a few times. The rearrangement uses TRBV5-6 and TRBJ1-2; 9 bases map to TRBD1. V shed 3 bases and J 8 bases; nucleotides not matched to a gene: 5. CDR3 length equals 13 residues. CDR1 SGHDT and CDR2 YYEEEE come from the germline V gene. The CDR3 DNA reads TGTGCCAGCAGCTACGGGACAGGGTCGGGCTACACCTTC. Protein sequence: CASSYGTGSGYTF.

This clonotype has ten or more counts. This chain links TRBV4-1 with TRBJ1-2; no reliable D call. Trimming removed 3 bases from V and 6 bases from J, with 17 bases in between. Germline V gene lookup returns CDR1 MGHRA and CDR2 YSYEKL. This CDR3 has 15 residues. DNA for the CDR3: TGCGCCAGCAGCCAGGCAGGAGGGAATCAACATGGCTACACCTTC. Translating gives CASSQAGGNQHGYTF.

In this sample, this clonotype turned up a few times. The chain recombines TRBV5-1 with TRBJ1-1, with a possible D match to TRBD1 (6 bases). The germline V gene encodes CDR1 SGHRS and CDR2 YFSETQ. The CDR3 covers 15 residues. V lost 4 bases and J 2 bases, leaving 15 bases between the germline ends. The CDR3 DNA reads TGCGCCAGCAGCCCCCTGGCAGGGGCAAACACTGAAGCTTTCTTT. It translates to CASSPLAGANTEAFF.

The chain is built from TRBV24-1 and TRBJ1-6; D possibly corresponds to TRBD1 (6 bases). CDR1 and CDR2 (germline): KGHDR, SFDVKD. V was shortened by 5 bases and J by 6 bases, with 10 bases between the two germline ends. The CDR3 is 14 residues long. This chain's CDR3 is CATSAGQRNSPLHF. In DNA, the CDR3 is TGTGCCACCAGTGCAGGACAGCGTAATTCACCCCTCCACTTT.

This rearrangement joins TRBV20-1 to TRBJ2-7; 10 bases agree with TRBD2. V lost 3 bases and J lost 2; bases outside the gene matches: 7. This CDR3 has 15 amino acids. Germline loops: CDR1 DFQATT, CDR2 SNEGSKA (reference sequence). The CDR3 DNA sequence: TGCAGTGCTAGGGCGCGGACTAGCGGAACCTACGAGCAGTACTTC. Encoded protein: CSARARTSGTYEQYF.

This rearrangement joins TRBV12-3 or TRBV12-4 to TRBJ1-1, with D maybe TRBD1 (5 bases). This CDR3 region has 14 residues. V was shortened by 2 bases and J by 1 base, with 8 bases between the two germline ends. Here the CDR3 reads CASSLQDKNTEAFF. The CDR3 DNA reads as TGTGCCAGCAGTTTACAGGACAAGAACACTGAAGCTTTCTTT.

This clonotype was picked up a small number of times. The V and J genes are TRBV7-8 and TRBJ1-1; the match to TRBD1 covers 9 bases. This CDR3 is 15 amino acids long. Trimming removed 9 bases from V and 2 bases from J; junction bases left unmatched: 10. Per the germline V gene, CDR1 is SGHVS and CDR2 is FQNEAQ. The CDR3 loop is CASSPRQGENTEAFF. CDR3 in DNA: TGTGCCAGTAGCCCCCGACAGGGGGAAAACACTGAAGCTTTCTTT. Drawing the rest from reference TRBV7-8 and TRBJ1-1, the complete variable domain is GAGVSQSPRYKVAKRGQDVALRCDPISGHVSLFWYQQALGQGPEFLTYFQNEAQLDKSGLPSDRFFAERPEGSVSTLKIQRTQQEDSAVYLCASSPRQGENTEAFFGQGTRLTVV.

Many counts were recorded for this clonotype. The rearrangement links TRBV6-5 to TRBJ2-7; 7 bases line up with TRBD1. The V and J ends lost 4 bases and 0 bases, in that order; junction bases with no gene match: 9. The length of the CDR3 is 16 residues. Germline lookup yields CDR1 MNHEY and CDR2 SVGAGI. The CDR3 protein is CASSSKNRGISYEQYF. The CDR3 region has the DNA TGTGCCAGCAGTTCCAAAAACAGGGGTATCTCCTACGAGCAGTACTTC.

This clonotype was observed a handful of times. The J gene is TRBJ1-5, the V gene TRBV12-3 or TRBV12-4; possibly TRBD1 for D (6 bases). Trimming left V 5 bases short and J 7 bases short, with 18 bases between. This CDR3 spans 15 amino acids. Here the CDR3 DNA reads TGTGCCAGCAGTCCCTCCGAGGGGGGTGCGCAGCCCCAGCATTTT. It translates to CASSPSEGGAQPQHF.

This clonotype was counted many times. The chain employs TRBV27 and TRBJ2-2, with 10 bases aligning to TRBD1. CDR1 is MNHEY, CDR2 SMNVEV, per germline (reference sequence). V shed 3 bases, J shed 3 bases, and the junction held 1 base outside the gene matches. CDR3 length equals 15 residues. CDR3 region: CASSFDRGHTGELFF. For the CDR3, the DNA is TGTGCCAGCAGTTTCGACAGGGGGCACACCGGGGAGCTGTTTTTT.

This clonotype was recorded at least ten times. The V gene is TRBV7-8, the J gene TRBJ1-2; a weak D match, TRBD1 (5 bases). Germline loops: CDR1 SGHVS, CDR2 FQNEAQ. V lost 6 bases and J lost 5, with 22 bases in between. CDR3 length: 16 amino acids. In DNA, the CDR3 is TGTGCCAGCAGACACGAATTGTCTTGGGGCGAATATGGCTACACCTTC. Its protein product is CASRHELSWGEYGYTF.

CDR3 residues: CASSPLASGSKLNEQFF. The CDR3 DNA follows: TGCGCCAGCAGCCCCTTGGCTAGCGGGAGTAAATTGAATGAGCAGTTCTTC. The chain carries TRBV5-1 and TRBJ2-1; 10 bases line up with TRBD2. Germline loops: CDR1 SGHRS, CDR2 YFSETQ. This CDR3 spans 17 amino acids. The ends lost 4 bases at V and 7 bases at J; junction bases unmatched: 14. Together with reference TRBV5-1 and TRBJ2-1, the CDR3 gives the full variable domain: KAGVTQTPRYLIKTRGQQVTLSCSPISGHRSVSWYQQTPGQGLQFLFEYFSETQRNKGNFPGRFSGRQFSNSRSEMNVSTLELGDSALYLCASSPLASGSKLNEQFFGPGTRLTVL.

J is TRBJ2-7 and V is TRBV7-3; 11 nucleotides line up with TRBD2. CDR3 length: 13 residues. Trimming cost V 4 bases and J 10 bases; bases outside gene matches: 6. Per the germline V gene, CDR1 is SGHTA and CDR2 is FQGTGA. The CDR3 sequence: CASSSGTSGTQYF. CDR3 bases: TGTGCCAGCAGCTCCGGGACTAGCGGTACACAGTACTTC.

Notes on this clonotype: A junction end diverges from the germline sequence, so it may reflect a read error. This chain uses TRBV15 with TRBJ2-2, with D maybe TRBD1 (5 bases). The CDR3 runs to 13 residues. CDR1 is LNHNV and CDR2 is YYDKDF in the germline V gene (reference sequence). The CDR3 DNA follows: TGTGCCACCGGCAGAGATGAGTCAGGGAAGCTGTTTTTT. Protein sequence: CATGRDESGKLFF.

This chain uses TRBV7-9 with TRBJ2-7; D call uncertain. Germline lookup yields CDR1 SEHNR and CDR2 FQNEAQ (reference sequence). CDR3 size: 14 residues. V lost 5 bases and J 3 bases, leaving 14 bases between the germline ends. The CDR3 loop is CASSRLGRGYEQYF. Here the CDR3 DNA reads TGTGCCAGCAGCCGCTTGGGCAGAGGCTACGAGCAGTACTTC.

This chain joins TRBV20-1 and TRBJ2-5, with D maybe TRBD1 (5 bases). The germline gives CDR1 DFQATT, CDR2 SNEGSKA (reference sequence). The V and J ends lost 5 bases and 4 bases respectively, with 14 bases between them. CDR3 length: 13 amino acids. In DNA, the CDR3 is TGCAGTGCTGCTCCAGGGCTAGTAGAGACCCAGTACTTC. Encoded protein: CSAAPGLVETQYF.

The J gene is TRBJ1-5, the V gene TRBV11-2; TRBD1 is a possible D gene (5 bases). The CDR3 is 14 residues long. The V gene's germline CDR1 is SGHAT and CDR2 FQNNGV. V shed 5 bases and J shed 5 bases, with 13 bases lying between them. This CDR3 is CASSPSVGDQPQHF. The CDR3 bases are TGTGCCAGCAGCCCTAGTGTGGGGGATCAGCCCCAGCATTTT.

This clonotype appeared many times. This chain connects TRBV5-1 to TRBJ1-2, with unresolved D. The V gene's germline CDR1 is SGHRS and CDR2 YFSETQ. V was cut by 4 bases and J by 6 bases, with 16 bases left in between. The CDR3 runs to 14 residues. The CDR3 DNA reads as TGCGCCAGCAGCCCATCTTCTCCAGCAAATGGCTACACCTTC. It specifies CASSPSSPANGYTF.

This rearrangement joins TRBV10-3 to TRBJ1-3; D not certain. The germline CDR1 and CDR2 sequences are ENHRY and SYGVKD. The CDR3 is 13 residues long. The V gene lost 9 bases and the J gene lost 4 bases, with 13 bases spanning the gap. The DNA for the CDR3 is TGTGCCATAAAGTGCAGTCAAGGAAACACCATATATTTT. It yields the protein CAIKCSQGNTIYF.

This clonotype was counted between two and nine times. The V and J genes are TRBV12-3 or TRBV12-4 and TRBJ1-1, with D tentatively TRBD1 (6 bases). V was trimmed by 3 bases and J by 11 bases, leaving 10 bases between them. The CDR3 has 11 residues. CDR3 bases: TGTGCCAGCAGTTTTGGGGGGCGGGCTTTCTTT. Translated, it gives CASSFGGRAFF.

This clonotype has more than one count but fewer than ten. V and J are TRBV24-1 and TRBJ2-1, with TRBD1 matching 10 bases. Trimming at V came to 7 bases and at J to 9 bases, leaving 5 bases not matched to a gene. This CDR3 comprises 13 residues. The germline gives CDR1 KGHDR, CDR2 SFDVKD. CDR3 sequence (DNA): TGTGCCACCAGGAGACAGGGGGCGGCTGAGCAGTTCTTC. Translation: CATRRQGAAEQFF.

The chain employs TRBV28 and TRBJ2-1; 14 nucleotides agree with TRBD2. Trimming at V came to 7 bases and at J to 4 bases, leaving 12 bases not matched to a gene. The CDR3 covers 18 residues. The germline V gene encodes CDR1 MDHEN and CDR2 SYDVKM. CDR3 coding DNA: TGTGCCAGCATTCCGGGACTAGCGGGAGCCACGAGGTACAATGAGCAGTTCTTC. This sequence encodes CASIPGLAGATRYNEQFF.